This TCR beta chain emerged from a study of cytomegalovirus exposure and HLA in healthy donors. About the research overall: According to later analysis, the same platform produced the roughly 120 validation and under 750 first-cohort repertoires. Points from the study as a whole: Subsequent analysis found a tendency for first-cohort TCR clusters to co-occur within the 120 or so validation repertoires. TCR beta chains numbering 150 to 200 were designated cytomegalovirus-associated.

This clone rates as medium-sized. What it recognizes is unknown. These donors were members of the roughly 130-subject validation cohort, a group separate from the roughly 670-subject first cohort. J gave up 2 bases and V 7 bases, and 9 bases lay outside the gene matches. The CDR3 has 15 residues. Germline V CDR1 and CDR2: SEHNR, FQNEAQ (reference sequence). Generated by immunoSEQ multiplex PCR, the TCRdb table keeps only in-frame clones and is missing some. The data hold approximately 160,000 clones, with approximately 87% observed a single time. Sequencing was performed on PBMCs. The chain joins TRBV7-9 to TRBJ1-2, with 8 positions matching TRBD1. The clonotype comes from a woman aged 25 to 39 in good health and CMV-seronegative. In DNA, the CDR3 is TGTGCCAGCACCGAGCCGGGACAGGAGAACTATGGCTACACCTTC. As protein: CASTEPGQENYGYTF.